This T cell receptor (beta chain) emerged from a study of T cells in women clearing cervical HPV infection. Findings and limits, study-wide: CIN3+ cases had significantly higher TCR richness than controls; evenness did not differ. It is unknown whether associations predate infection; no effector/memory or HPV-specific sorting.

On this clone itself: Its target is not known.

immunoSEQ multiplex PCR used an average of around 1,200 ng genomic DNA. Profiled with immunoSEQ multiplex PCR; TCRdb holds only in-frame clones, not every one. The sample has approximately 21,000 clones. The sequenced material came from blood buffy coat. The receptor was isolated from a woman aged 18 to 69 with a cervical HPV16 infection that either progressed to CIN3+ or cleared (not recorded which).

The CDR3 loop is CSAETAGLGSYNEQFF. The DNA read from the CDR3 is TGCAGTGCTGAAACGGCGGGGCTCGGGTCCTACAATGAG. This sequence joins TRBV20-1 and TRBJ2-1; possibly TRBD2 for D (6 bases). The read falls 3 residues short of the CDR3 end, and the missing part is taken from the germline J gene. This CDR3 comprises 16 residues. Germline values: CDR1 DFQATT, CDR2 SNEGSKA (reference sequence). Trimming removed 5 bases from V and 1 base from J, with 18 bases in between.